The clone carrying this T cell receptor (beta chain) was seen a few times. Original processing methods: Estimation of nucleated cell counts was performed using reference gene primer amplification. The repertoire was sequenced with immunoSEQ multiplex PCR; TCRdb's copy has only in-frame clones and lacks some. V, J and clone size were drawn from that table, and D and trimming were deduced from the DNA. The sample includes around 70,000 clones, 80% to 90% of them seen just once. The data belong to a study of blood T cell repertoires in COVID-19. Per germline, CDR1 MNHEY and CDR2 SVGEGT. The CDR3 sequence is 17 residues long. V shed 5 bases and J 2 bases; nucleotides not matched to a gene: 7.

V gene TRBV6-2 or TRBV6-3 combines with J gene TRBJ2-3; 13 nucleotides agree with TRBD2. Material for sequencing was peripheral blood. The receptor's source is a man in his 70s with acute or convalescent COVID-19. In DNA form, the CDR3 reads TGTGCCAGCAGTCGGACTAGCGGGGGCCCGATCACAGATACGCAGTATTTT. Translating it yields CASSRTSGGPITDTQYF.